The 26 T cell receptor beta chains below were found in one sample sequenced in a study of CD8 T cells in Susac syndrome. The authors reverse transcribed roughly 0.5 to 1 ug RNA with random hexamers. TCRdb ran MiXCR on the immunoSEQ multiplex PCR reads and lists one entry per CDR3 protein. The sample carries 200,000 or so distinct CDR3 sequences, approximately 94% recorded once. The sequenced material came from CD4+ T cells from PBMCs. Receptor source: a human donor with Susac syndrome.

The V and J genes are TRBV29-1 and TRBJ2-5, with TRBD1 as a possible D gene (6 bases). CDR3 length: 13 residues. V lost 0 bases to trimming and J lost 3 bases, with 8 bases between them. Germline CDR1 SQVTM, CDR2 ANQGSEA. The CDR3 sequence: CSVEEGAKETQYF. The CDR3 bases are TGCAGCGTTGAAGAGGGGGCCAAAGAGACCCAGTACTTC. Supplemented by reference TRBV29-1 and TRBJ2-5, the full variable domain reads SAVISQKPSRDICQRGTSLTIQCQVDSQVTMMFWYRQQPGQSLTLIATANQGSEATYESGFVIDKFPISRPNLTFSTLTVSNMSPEDSSIYLCSVEEGAKETQYFGPGTRLLVL.

The CDR3 coding sequence is TGTGCCACCAGCAGAGTCCTAGCCGGGAGTGGTGAGCAGTTCTTC. Translating it yields CATSRVLAGSGEQFF. The chain joins TRBV15 to TRBJ2-1; D is possibly TRBD2 (6 bases). Trimming removed 1 base at V and 9 bases at J, with 16 bases between. Germline CDR1 and CDR2: LNHNV and YYDKDF (reference sequence). CDR3 length: 15 amino acids.

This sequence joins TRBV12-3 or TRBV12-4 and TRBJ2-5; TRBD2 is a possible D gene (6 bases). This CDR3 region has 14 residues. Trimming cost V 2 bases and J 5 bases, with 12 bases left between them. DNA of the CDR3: TGTGCCAGCAGTTTACGTCCTGGGGGGGAGACCCAGTACTTC. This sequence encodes CASSLRPGGETQYF.

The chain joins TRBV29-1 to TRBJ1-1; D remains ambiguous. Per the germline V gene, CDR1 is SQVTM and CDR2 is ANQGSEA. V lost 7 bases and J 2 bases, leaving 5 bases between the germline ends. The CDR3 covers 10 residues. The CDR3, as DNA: TGCAGCGCAAAAAACACTGAAGCTTTCTTT. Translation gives CSAKNTEAFF. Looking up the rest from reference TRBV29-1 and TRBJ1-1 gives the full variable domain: SAVISQKPSRDICQRGTSLTIQCQVDSQVTMMFWYRQQPGQSLTLIATANQGSEATYESGFVIDKFPISRPNLTFSTLTVSNMSPEDSSIYLCSAKNTEAFFGQGTRLTVV.

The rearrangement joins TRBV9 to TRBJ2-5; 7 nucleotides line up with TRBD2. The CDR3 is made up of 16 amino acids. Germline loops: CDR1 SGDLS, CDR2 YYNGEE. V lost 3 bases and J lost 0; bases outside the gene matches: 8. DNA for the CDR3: TGTGCCAGCAGCGCCCTTAGCGGGTCGTACCAAGAGACCCAGTACTTC. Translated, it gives CASSALSGSYQETQYF.

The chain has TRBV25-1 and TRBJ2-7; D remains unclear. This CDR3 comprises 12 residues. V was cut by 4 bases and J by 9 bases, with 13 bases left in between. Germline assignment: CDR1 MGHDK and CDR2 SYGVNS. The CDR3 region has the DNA TGTGCCAGCAGTGGTGGGCCGGGCGGGCAGTACTTC. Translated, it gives CASSGGPGGQYF.

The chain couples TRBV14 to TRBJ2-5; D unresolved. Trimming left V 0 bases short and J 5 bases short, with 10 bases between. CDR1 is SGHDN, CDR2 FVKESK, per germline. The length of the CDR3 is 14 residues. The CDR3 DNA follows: TGTGCCAGCAGCCAAGAGGGCCCGAAGGAGACCCAGTACTTC. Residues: CASSQEGPKETQYF.

The CDR3, as DNA: TGCGCCAGCAGCCAACGGGTTTTCCCCGGACACCAAGAAAAACTGTTTTTT. Protein sequence: CASSQRVFPGHQEKLFF. The rearrangement links TRBV4-3 to TRBJ1-4; TRBD1 might be the D (5 bases). V was cut by 2 bases and J by 8 bases, with 21 bases left in between. The CDR3 loop spans 17 amino acids. Germline V gene lookup returns CDR1 LGHNA and CDR2 YSLEER.

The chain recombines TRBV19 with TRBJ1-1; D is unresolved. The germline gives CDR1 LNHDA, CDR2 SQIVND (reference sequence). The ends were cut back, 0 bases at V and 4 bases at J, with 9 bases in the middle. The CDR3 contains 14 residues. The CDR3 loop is CASSIDLVGTEAFF. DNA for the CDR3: TGTGCCAGTAGTATAGATCTCGTGGGCACTGAAGCTTTCTTT.

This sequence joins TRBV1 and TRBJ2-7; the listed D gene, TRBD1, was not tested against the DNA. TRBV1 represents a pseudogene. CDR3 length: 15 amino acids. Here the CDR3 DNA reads TGCACCAGCCACCACAGACGGACAGGGTTCCACGAGCAGTACTTC. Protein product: CTSHHRRTGFHEQYF.

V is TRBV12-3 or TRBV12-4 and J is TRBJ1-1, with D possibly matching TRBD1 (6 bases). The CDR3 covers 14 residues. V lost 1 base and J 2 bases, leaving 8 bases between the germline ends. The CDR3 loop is CASSLVQGNTEAFF. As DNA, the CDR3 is TGTGCCAGCAGTTTAGTACAGGGTAACACTGAAGCTTTCTTT.

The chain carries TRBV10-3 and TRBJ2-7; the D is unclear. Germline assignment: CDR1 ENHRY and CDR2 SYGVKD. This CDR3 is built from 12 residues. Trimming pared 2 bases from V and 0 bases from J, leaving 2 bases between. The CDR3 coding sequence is TGTGCCATCAGTGAGACCTCCTACGAGCAGTACTTC. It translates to CAISETSYEQYF.

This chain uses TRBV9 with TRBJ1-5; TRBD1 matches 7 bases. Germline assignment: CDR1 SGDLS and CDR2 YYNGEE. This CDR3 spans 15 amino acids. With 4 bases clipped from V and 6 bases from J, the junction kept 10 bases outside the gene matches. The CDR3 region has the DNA TGTGCCAGCAGCCTCGGACAGGAAGAGACTCAGCCCCAGCATTTT. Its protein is CASSLGQEETQPQHF.

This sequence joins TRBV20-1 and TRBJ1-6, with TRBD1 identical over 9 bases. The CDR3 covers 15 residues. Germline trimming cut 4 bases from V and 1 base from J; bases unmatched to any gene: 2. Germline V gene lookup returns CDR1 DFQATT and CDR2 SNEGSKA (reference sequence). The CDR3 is CSANRGLSYNSPLHF. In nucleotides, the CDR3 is TGCAGTGCTAACAGGGGGCTTTCCTATAATTCACCCCTCCACTTT.

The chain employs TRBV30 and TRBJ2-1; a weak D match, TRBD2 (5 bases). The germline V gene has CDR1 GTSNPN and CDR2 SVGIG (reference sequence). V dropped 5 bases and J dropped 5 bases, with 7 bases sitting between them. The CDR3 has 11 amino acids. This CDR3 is CAWRRDNEQFF. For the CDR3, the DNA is TGTGCCTGGCGGCGGGACAATGAGCAGTTCTTC.

The CDR3 DNA follows: TGTGCCAGCAGCCACTCCCCCCCCGGGACAGGCTCCTACGAGCAGTACTTC. Its protein is CASSHSPPGTGSYEQYF. The gene calls are TRBV7-3 and TRBJ2-7, with TRBD1 matching over 8 bases. Germline CDR1 is SGHTA and CDR2 is FQGTGA. The CDR3 contains 17 residues. V shed 5 bases and J 0 bases; nucleotides not matched to a gene: 12.

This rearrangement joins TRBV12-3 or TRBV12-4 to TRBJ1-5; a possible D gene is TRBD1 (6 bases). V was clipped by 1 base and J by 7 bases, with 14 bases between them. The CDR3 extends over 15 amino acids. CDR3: CASSLDRALGQPQHF. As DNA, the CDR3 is TGTGCCAGCAGTTTAGACAGGGCCCTTGGACAGCCCCAGCATTTT.

The CDR3, as DNA: TGTGCCAGCAGCTTAGCTTGGGCGACAGGGTCCGACGAGCAGTACTTC. Translated, it gives CASSLAWATGSDEQYF. V gene TRBV11-2 combines with J gene TRBJ2-7; 7 bases are a match to TRBD1. V dropped 1 base and J dropped 5; count of bases not matched to a gene: 11. Germline V lookup: CDR1 SGHAT, CDR2 FQNNGV. The CDR3 has 16 residues.

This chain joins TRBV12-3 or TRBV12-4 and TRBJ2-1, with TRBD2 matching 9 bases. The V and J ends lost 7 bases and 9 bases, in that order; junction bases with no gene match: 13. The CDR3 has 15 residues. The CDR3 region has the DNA TGTGCCAGCACCCCGGGGGGCGGGGGGGCGGTTGAGCAGTTCTTC. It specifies CASTPGGGGAVEQFF.

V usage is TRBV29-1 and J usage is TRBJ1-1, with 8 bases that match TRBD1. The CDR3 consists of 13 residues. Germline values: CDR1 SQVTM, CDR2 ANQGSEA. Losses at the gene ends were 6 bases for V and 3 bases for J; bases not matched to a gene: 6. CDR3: CSVDRGRDTEAFF. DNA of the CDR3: TGCAGCGTCGACAGGGGTCGGGACACTGAAGCTTTCTTT.

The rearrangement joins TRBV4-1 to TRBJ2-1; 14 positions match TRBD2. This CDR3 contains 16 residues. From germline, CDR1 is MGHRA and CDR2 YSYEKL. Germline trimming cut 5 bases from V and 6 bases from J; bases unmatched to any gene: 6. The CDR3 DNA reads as TGCGCCAGCAGCACGCGGACTAGCGGGGGGCTCAATGAGCAGTTCTTC. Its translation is CASSTRTSGGLNEQFF.

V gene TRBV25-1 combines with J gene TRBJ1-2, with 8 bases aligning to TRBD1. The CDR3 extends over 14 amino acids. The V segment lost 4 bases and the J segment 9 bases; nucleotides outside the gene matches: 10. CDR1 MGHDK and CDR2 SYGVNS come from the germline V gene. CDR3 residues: CASSGTGGVFRYTF. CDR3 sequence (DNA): TGTGCCAGCAGTGGAACAGGGGGAGTGTTTCGCTACACCTTC.

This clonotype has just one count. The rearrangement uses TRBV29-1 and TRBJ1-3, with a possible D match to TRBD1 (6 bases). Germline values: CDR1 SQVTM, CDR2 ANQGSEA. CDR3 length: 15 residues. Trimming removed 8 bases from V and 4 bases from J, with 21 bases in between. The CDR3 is CSPAAGESSGNTIYF. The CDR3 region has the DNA TGCAGCCCCGCGGCAGGGGAGTCATCCGGAAACACCATATATTTT. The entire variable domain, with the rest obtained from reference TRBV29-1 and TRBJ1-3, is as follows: SAVISQKPSRDICQRGTSLTIQCQVDSQVTMMFWYRQQPGQSLTLIATANQGSEATYESGFVIDKFPISRPNLTFSTLTVSNMSPEDSSIYLCSPAAGESSGNTIYFGEGSWLTVV.

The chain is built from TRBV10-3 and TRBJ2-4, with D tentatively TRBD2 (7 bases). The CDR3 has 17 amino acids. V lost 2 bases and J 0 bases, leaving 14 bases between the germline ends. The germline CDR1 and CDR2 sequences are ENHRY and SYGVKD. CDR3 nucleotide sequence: TGTGCCATCAGTGAGCATCGCGGGGGCATAGCCAAAAACATTCAGTACTTC. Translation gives CAISEHRGGIAKNIQYF.

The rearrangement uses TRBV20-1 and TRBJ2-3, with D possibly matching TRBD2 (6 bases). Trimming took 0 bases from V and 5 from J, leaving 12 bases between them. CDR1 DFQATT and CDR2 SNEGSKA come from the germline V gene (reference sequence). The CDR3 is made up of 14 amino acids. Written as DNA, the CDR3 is TGCAGTGCTAGAGATGTGGCGGGGTTAGATACGCAGTATTTT. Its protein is CSARDVAGLDTQYF.

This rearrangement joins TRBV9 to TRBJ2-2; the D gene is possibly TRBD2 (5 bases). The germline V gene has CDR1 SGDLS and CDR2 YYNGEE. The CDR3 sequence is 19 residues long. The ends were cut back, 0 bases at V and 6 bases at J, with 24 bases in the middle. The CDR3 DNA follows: TGTGCCAGCAGCGTAGTTGAGACTACCAATAACCCCGACCCCGGGGAGCTGTTTTTT. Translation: CASSVVETTNNPDPGELFF.